The 11 T cell receptor beta chains given below trace back to one sample, sequenced in a study of cytomegalovirus exposure and HLA in healthy donors. The primer mix had 60 Vbeta and 13 Jbeta primers. Clones were read by immunoSEQ multiplex PCR, and TCRdb kept only the in-frame ones, dropping some. This sample has some 90,000 clones, with about four fifths found just once. Specimen: PBMCs. The origin of the receptors is a woman aged 40 to 50 in good health and CMV-seronegative.

V and J are TRBV5-4 and TRBJ2-5; 10 bases are shared with TRBD1. Germline CDR1 and CDR2: SGHNT and YYREEE (reference sequence). V shed 5 bases and J 1 base; nucleotides not matched to a gene: 5. The CDR3 covers 15 residues. The CDR3 region is CASSPGTGVQETQYF. CDR3 DNA sequence: TGTGCCAGCAGTCCCGGGACAGGGGTCCAAGAGACCCAGTACTTC. Full variable domain (outside the CDR3, taken from reference TRBV5-4 and TRBJ2-5): ETGVTQSPTHLIKTRGQQVTLRCSSQSGHNTVSWYQQALGQGPQFIFQYYREEENGRGNFPPRFSGLQFPNYSSELNVNALELDDSALYLCASSPGTGVQETQYFGPGTRLLVL.

This clone was counted once. CDR3 amino acids: CASSPSRGQETQYF. CDR3 DNA sequence: TGTGCCAGCTCACCAAGCAGGGGGCAAGAGACCCAGTACTTC. The chain employs TRBV18 and TRBJ2-5; 7 bases match TRBD1. The germline V gene encodes CDR1 KGHSH and CDR2 LQKENI. J lost 2 bases, V lost 2 bases, and 2 bases had no gene match. There are 14 residues in the CDR3.

The chain combines TRBV7-8 with TRBJ2-1; maybe TRBD2 (5 bases). Germline V gene sequence: CDR1 SGHVS, CDR2 FQNEAQ. The CDR3 length is 16 residues. With 5 bases removed from V and 7 bases from J, the gap between germline ends came to 21 bases. The CDR3 coding sequence is TGTGCCAGCAGCCGACCCCCGGGAAGACTAAAAAATGAGCAGTTCTTC. It codes for CASSRPPGRLKNEQFF.

J is TRBJ2-7 and V is TRBV29-1; 9 bases agree with TRBD1. The CDR3 loop spans 13 amino acids. V dropped 6 bases and J dropped 4; count of bases not matched to a gene: 7. Germline V lookup: CDR1 SQVTM, CDR2 ANQGSEA. The DNA for the CDR3 is TGCAGCGTGAGGCCGGGACAGGGTTACGAGCAGTACTTC. Its protein is CSVRPGQGYEQYF.

This clone was observed a single time. The J gene is TRBJ1-4, the V gene TRBV28, with 7 positions matching TRBD1. Germline assignment: CDR1 MDHEN and CDR2 SYDVKM. CDR3 length equals 16 residues. The trim removed 5 bases at V and 10 bases at J, leaving 16 bases unmatched. The CDR3 bases are TGTGCCAGCAGTCAAATTGGGGGAGTTGCAGGGGGAAAACTGTTTTTT. Encoded protein: CASSQIGGVAGGKLFF.

The V call is TRBV5-1, the J call TRBJ2-3; 7 bases align to TRBD1. Germline CDR1 and CDR2: SGHRS and YFSETQ. The CDR3 has 16 amino acids. V trimming: 8 bases; J trimming: 4 bases; junction bases outside the gene matches: 16. CDR3 residues: CASHRTGQYRADTQYF. The CDR3 DNA reads TGCGCCAGTCATCGAACGGGACAGTATCGCGCAGATACGCAGTATTTT.

The chain uses TRBV4-1 and TRBJ2-1; 8 bases align to TRBD1. Germline values: CDR1 MGHRA, CDR2 YSYEKL. Trimming at V came to 0 bases and at J to 8 bases, leaving 12 bases not matched to a gene. The CDR3 runs to 17 residues. DNA of the CDR3: TGCGCCAGCAGCCAAGAGCCGGACAGGGCCCCGTCATATGAGCAGTTCTTC. This sequence encodes CASSQEPDRAPSYEQFF.

On this clone itself: This same CDR3 is encoded by further DNA sequences in the sample. The rearrangement joins TRBV5-1 to TRBJ2-3; TRBD1 might be the D (5 bases). Between the trimmed V and J ends, which lost 0 bases and 6 bases, there was a span of 8 bases. This CDR3 spans 13 amino acids. Germline V gene data show CDR1 as SGHRS and CDR2 as YFSETQ. The CDR3 DNA sequence: TGCGCCAGCAGCTTGGCTGGGGCGGATACGCAGTATTTT. Encoded protein: CASSLAGADTQYF.

J is TRBJ1-2 and V is TRBV7-2; no reliable D call. CDR3 length: 12 amino acids. Trimming cost V 6 bases and J 3 bases, with 8 bases left between them. CDR1 is SGHTA and CDR2 is FQGNSA in the germline V gene. The CDR3 loop is CASSPPDYGYTF. The CDR3 nucleotides are TGTGCCAGCAGTCCCCCGGACTATGGCTACACCTTC. The entire variable domain, with the rest obtained from reference TRBV7-2 and TRBJ1-2, is as follows: GAGVSQSPSNKVTEKGKDVELRCDPISGHTALYWYRQSLGQGLEFLIYFQGNSAPDKSGLPSDRFSAERTGGSVSTLTIQRTQQEDSAVYLCASSPPDYGYTFGSGTRLTVV.

This clone appeared a few times. The rearrangement joins TRBV7-2 to TRBJ2-7, with a possible D match to TRBD1 (5 bases). Germline-derived CDR1 and CDR2 are SGHTA and FQGNSA. Trimming shortened V by 3 bases and J by 0 bases, and 9 bases separated the two germline ends. This CDR3 spans 14 amino acids. The CDR3 loop reads CASSFEGASYEQYF. The CDR3 bases are TGTGCCAGCAGCTTCGAAGGGGCCTCCTACGAGCAGTACTTC.

The rearrangement links TRBV19 to TRBJ2-5; 8 nucleotides match TRBD1. V was clipped by 4 bases and J by 4 bases; unmatched bases: 5. The CDR3 runs 14 residues. Looked up from germline, CDR1 is LNHDA and CDR2 is SQIVND (reference sequence). This CDR3 is CASSNTGGRETQYF. In nucleotides, the CDR3 is TGTGCCAGTAGTAACACAGGGGGACGAGAGACCCAGTACTTC.